One and the same sample provided the 17 T cell receptor beta chains below, sequenced in a study of blood T cell repertoires in COVID-19. Measured with immunoSEQ multiplex PCR; TCRdb has only the in-frame clones, and not every one. In the table there are fewer than 250,000 clones, around 92% of which are singletons. Input material: peripheral blood. Receptors originate from a young man with acute or convalescent COVID-19.

This clone was detected a few times. V gene TRBV25-1 combines with J gene TRBJ2-2; TRBD2 matches at 11 bases. Germline CDR1 MGHDK, CDR2 SYGVNS. V lost 4 bases, J lost 4 bases, and 8 bases stayed unmatched. This CDR3 comprises 17 residues. The CDR3: CASSGSLSGRGTGELFF. The CDR3 DNA reads as TGTGCCAGCAGTGGATCCCTTAGCGGGAGGGGCACCGGGGAGCTGTTTTTT.

The V call is TRBV28, the J call TRBJ1-4; D is ambiguous. The length of the CDR3 is 13 residues. Germline V gene lookup returns CDR1 MDHEN and CDR2 SYDVKM. Trimming took off 4 bases at V and 8 bases at J, with 11 bases between the two ends. This chain's CDR3 is CASSSVPREKLFF. CDR3 coding DNA: TGTGCCAGCAGTTCCGTGCCTCGGGAAAAACTGTTTTTT.

The gene calls are TRBV5-4 and TRBJ2-3; tentatively, D is TRBD1 (5 bases). Germline CDR1 is SGHNT and CDR2 is YYREEE (reference sequence). This CDR3 spans 18 amino acids. With 1 base removed from V and 3 bases from J, the gap between germline ends came to 21 bases. CDR3 sequence reads: CASSLLSAGQGMTDTQYF. CDR3 nucleotides: TGTGCCAGCAGCTTGCTGTCTGCTGGGCAGGGAATGACAGATACGCAGTATTTT.

This chain connects TRBV19 to TRBJ2-1, with 9 bases fitting TRBD1. This CDR3 is built from 13 residues. J was trimmed by 13 bases and V by 6 bases; bases with no gene match: 10. CDR1 LNHDA and CDR2 SQIVND come from the germline V gene (reference sequence). The CDR3 loop reads CASRPRDRESQFF. The CDR3 DNA reads as TGTGCCAGTAGACCGAGGGACAGGGAGTCCCAGTTCTTC.

The chain couples TRBV19 to TRBJ2-3; D unclear. V was pared by 1 base and J by 2 bases, with 7 bases between. The CDR3 spans 14 residues. Germline CDR1 and CDR2: LNHDA and SQIVND (reference sequence). CDR3: CASSIASLTDTQYF. The CDR3 coding sequence is TGTGCCAGTAGTATAGCCTCTCTCACAGATACGCAGTATTTT.

This rearrangement joins TRBV3-1 (or the pseudogene TRBV3-2) to TRBJ2-1, with D possibly being TRBD2 (6 bases). Germline CDR1 reads LGHDT; CDR2 reads YNNKEL (reference sequence). The CDR3 loop spans 14 amino acids. Trimming cost V 4 bases and J 6 bases, with 13 bases left between them. As DNA, the CDR3 is TGTGCCAGCAGCCGCCAAAGCGGGCGCAATGAGCAGTTCTTC. The encoded protein is CASSRQSGRNEQFF.

The chain combines TRBV27 with TRBJ2-7; D is perhaps TRBD2 (5 bases). This CDR3 is 14 amino acids long. Germline CDR1 MNHEY, CDR2 SMNVEV (reference sequence). Trimming cost V 2 bases and J 0 bases, with 8 bases left between them. This CDR3 reads CASSLTGYSYEQYF. The DNA of the CDR3 is TGTGCCAGCAGTTTAACGGGGTACTCCTACGAGCAGTACTTC.

V is TRBV28 and J is TRBJ2-7; D gene uncertain. The V end lost 6 bases, the J end lost 7 bases, and 19 bases lay between the germline ends. Germline CDR1 is MDHEN and CDR2 is SYDVKM. The CDR3 has 14 amino acids. The CDR3 bases are TGTGCCAGCAGCAGACCTCTTACCTGGGCGGAGCAGTACTTC. This codes for CASSRPLTWAEQYF.

The chain uses TRBV9 and TRBJ1-5; D might be TRBD1 (6 bases). V lost 0 bases to trimming and J lost 0 bases, with 16 bases between them. This CDR3 contains 18 residues. The germline V gene has CDR1 SGDLS and CDR2 YYNGEE. CDR3 nucleotides: TGTGCCAGCAGCGTAGGGGCCGGGGACACCAATAGCAATCAGCCCCAGCATTTT. Amino acids: CASSVGAGDTNSNQPQHF.

This chain connects TRBV9 to TRBJ2-6; perhaps TRBD2 as D (5 bases). CDR3 length equals 19 residues. V was pared by 1 base and J by 0 bases, with 17 bases between. Germline V gene data show CDR1 as SGDLS and CDR2 as YYNGEE. The CDR3 DNA sequence: TGTGCCAGCAGCGTAACTAGGCGGCAGGTCCTCTCTGGGGCCAACGTCCTGACTTTC. Its protein product is CASSVTRRQVLSGANVLTF.

The chain couples TRBV27 to TRBJ2-3; 8 bases map to TRBD2. The CDR3 runs to 16 residues. Germline loops: CDR1 MNHEY, CDR2 SMNVEV (reference sequence). V was clipped by 10 bases and J by 1 base; unmatched bases: 13. The CDR3 sequence is CATRYLAREGTDTQYF. In DNA, the CDR3 is TGTGCCACCAGATACTTAGCGCGGGAGGGCACAGATACGCAGTATTTT.

V is TRBV9 and J is TRBJ2-3, with D possibly being TRBD2 (6 bases). The CDR3 sequence is 15 residues long. Germline lookup yields CDR1 SGDLS and CDR2 YYNGEE. Trimming cost V 0 bases and J 3 bases, with 11 bases left between them. CDR3 coding DNA: TGTGCCAGCAGCGTAGGTGCGGGGCCTACAGATACGCAGTATTTT. Amino acid sequence: CASSVGAGPTDTQYF.

V gene TRBV6-2 or TRBV6-3 combines with J gene TRBJ2-6; no definite D call. The CDR3 loop spans 15 amino acids. V lost 6 bases, J lost 0 bases, and 9 bases lay in between. In germline, CDR1 is MNHEY, CDR2 SVGEGT. The CDR3 spells CASSQHHSGANVLTF. In DNA, the CDR3 is TGTGCCAGCAGCCAACACCACTCTGGGGCCAACGTCCTGACTTTC.

The rearrangement uses TRBV5-1 and TRBJ1-1, with D uncertain. The CDR3 totals 14 residues. The germline CDR1 and CDR2 sequences are SGHRS and YFSETQ. Trimming took off 3 bases at V and 7 bases at J, with 16 bases between the two ends. CDR3: CASSSLGPLNEAFF. The CDR3 DNA sequence: TGCGCCAGCAGCTCTCTCGGTCCACTCAATGAAGCTTTCTTT.

The chain is built from TRBV19 and TRBJ2-2; TRBD1 aligns across 8 bases. This CDR3 contains 15 residues. Germline CDR1 and CDR2: LNHDA and SQIVND (reference sequence). Trimming removed 3 bases from V and 4 bases from J; junction bases left unmatched: 4. The CDR3 nucleotides read TGTGCCAGTAGTATGAGGACAGGGCCCACCGGGGAGCTGTTTTTT. It yields the protein CASSMRTGPTGELFF.

The CDR3 sequence: CASSVKGAESSGNTIYF. Written as DNA, the CDR3 is TGTGCCAGCAGCGTAAAAGGGGCCGAAAGCTCTGGAAACACCATATATTTT. The chain carries TRBV9 and TRBJ1-3; D might be TRBD1 (5 bases). CDR3 length: 17 residues. CDR1 SGDLS and CDR2 YYNGEE come from the germline V gene. The V end was cut by 1 base, the J end by 0 bases, with 14 bases between.

This sequence joins TRBV28 and TRBJ1-3; D is uncertain. Germline CDR1 and CDR2: MDHEN and SYDVKM. The CDR3 runs 16 residues. Trimming stripped 2 bases from V and 8 bases from J, with 19 bases between. CDR3 loop: CASSLIGAGNGDTIYF. CDR3 in DNA: TGTGCCAGCAGTTTAATCGGCGCTGGAAACGGAGACACCATATATTTT.